The sequence of this T cell receptor beta chain was determined in a study of T-cell memory formation after mild COVID-19. Study information: TCR clustering was largely donor specific. Overall study results and limits: From day 15 to 85, contracting clones were balanced between CD4 and CD8, whereas later expanders leaned toward CD4+. For contracting clones, CD4+ ones sat mainly in CM and EM, CD8+ in EMRA. There were some responding clones in pre-infection memory, which suggested that cross-reactive memory had joined.

TCRdb called the 5' RACE reads again in MiXCR, with one record for every CDR3 protein. This sample has about 260,000 distinct CDR3 sequences, with around 8% found just once. For this clonotype: What it recognizes is unknown.

The sample taken for sequencing was PBMCs or a T cell subset sorted from them (not recorded which). The receptor's source is a man between 18 and 29 years old who had mild COVID-19 (a few samples of this study predate the infection). Cell type and time point are not known.

The CDR3 sequence: CSAAGTRNFDTQYF. CDR3 sequence (DNA): TGCAGTGCAGCCGGGACTAGGAACTTTGATACGCAGTATTTT. The J gene is TRBJ2-3, the V gene TRBV20-1, with 8 nucleotides matching TRBD2. With V trimmed by 6 bases and J by 6 bases, 11 bases remained unmatched. The CDR3 loop spans 14 amino acids. In germline, CDR1 is DFQATT, CDR2 SNEGSKA (reference sequence).